This T cell receptor (beta chain) was profiled in a study of cytomegalovirus exposure and HLA in healthy donors (TCRdb year 2017). Context from the whole study: In an earlier analysis of roughly 500 of the donors, around 300 Gb of sequence data and some 120 million unique TCR beta sequences from 180 million or so T cells were reported. Approximately 310 gigabases of sequencing data and approximately 80 million unique TCR sequences were included in an early release covering about 600 HLA-typed donors. Of the 350 to 400 genotyped donors, approximately 80% fell in the genetic ancestry cluster associated with self-reported Caucasian donors. The aim of the study was to test whether cataloging public T cell receptors could identify signatures of past pathogen exposure. The T cell repertoires of 666 subjects were profiled by immunosequencing and related to cytomegalovirus serostatus. Along with the roughly 700-subject first cohort, a separate validation cohort of around 120 different subjects was used. The study combined high-throughput TCR immunosequencing, statistical association of individual TCRs with disease status, and machine learning to predict cytomegalovirus infection status. A later analysis re-examined previously published TCR beta repertoires from just over 650 donors and added high-resolution HLA genotyping to investigate patterns of TCR occurrence. Rather than drawing on any new phenotypic data, the later analysis identified candidate immune exposures from TCR beta sequences and the way those sequences occurred across donors. An earlier analysis of fewer than 750 of the donors used high-throughput TCR beta sequencing to judge whether each TCR beta V gene segment behaved as functional or pseudogenic. Donor age, sex, ethnicity and CMV serostatus were compiled alongside the repertoire data. Genome-wide SNP genotypes for about three fifths of the roughly 670 donors were used in a later genetic analysis, which treated that subset as a discovery cohort. Every repertoire in the discovery cohort had been generated on one and the same sequencing platform. HLA typing included class I and class II loci at four-digit resolution. Typing coverage differed by locus: A, B, C, DRB1 and DQB1 were typed in roughly 629-630 donors, DQA1 in roughly 510, DPA1 in 600 to 610, and DPB1 in around 490. Roughly five DR-DQ haplotypes were treated as single units for association and clustering because of strong linkage in the cohort. Among roughly 400 genotyped donors of the cohort, an average of around 240,000 unique TCR beta nucleotide sequences was sequenced per donor, of which approximately 19% were non-productive.

The germline V gene supplies CDR1 SGDLS and CDR2 YYNGEE. At the junction V is shortened by 2 bases and J by 5 bases, with 11 bases in between. The CDR3 goes from the cysteine to the phenylalanine over 13 residues. Of the read, only the CDR3 DNA is kept; its 39 bases are in frame from base 1. Results and caveats for the whole study, not just this receptor: Three of the identified cytomegalovirus-associated TCR beta chains were confirmed in vitro to be specific for cytomegalovirus antigens. Because the 87-base-pair reads could not distinguish some IMGT-functional V segments, including TRBV6-2 and TRBV6-3, those segments were excluded. Sequencing depth was assumed to be roughly uniform across donors in the presence/absence analyses, though that assumption may not hold. When HLA alleles, especially DR and DQ, strongly co-occurred, TCR associations were difficult to assign to individual alleles. According to a later analysis, parvovirus B19, influenza, CMV and Epstein-Barr virus appeared linked to several top co-occurrence clusters. Because counts were too low, 15 or so rarely observed V segments, including chromosome 9 orphons, were excluded from the earlier analysis of 500 to 700 of the donors. It was suggested by the authors that the approach could potentially be generalized to other disease states and immunological phenotypes. In an earlier analysis of 587 of the donors, most TCR beta V segments appeared in productive rearrangements about 87% or about 30% of the time, broadly matching IMGT annotations. The study gave a list of under 200 TCR beta chains associated with cytomegalovirus. V-gene and J-gene trimming of TCR beta chains was associated with a missense DCLRE1C variant in a later genetic analysis, and the association was replicated in an independent cohort. In both the original and validation cohorts, the classifier was reported to diagnose cytomegalovirus status with high specificity and sensitivity. CMV serostatus was the only immune exposure information available for the cohort. Most TCR sequences were observed very rarely across donors, whereas some public TCRs were present in many individuals. Most CMV-associated TCR beta chains appeared to be HLA-restricted in a later analysis, and the HLA associations seemed to be driven largely by CMV exposure. A further reported finding was that TCR beta sequences accurately predicted the HLA-A and HLA-B alleles for most subjects in the first cohort. At a false discovery rate of 0.05, a later analysis linked under 20,000 TCR beta sequences to specific HLA alleles. A later genetic analysis reported fewer N-insertions in productive TCRs among donors in an Asian-associated ancestry cluster than the roughly 720-donor mean. Correlated functional status among segregating V segments might reflect linkage disequilibrium, but an unknown experimental factor could not be ruled out. Because HLA typing was missing for some donors at each locus, association tests included only the typed subset. This cohort had only TCR beta chains sequenced, and the lack of alpha or paired-chain data limited which features could be detected. A later analysis found that TCR association rates varied across HLA loci, with DRB1 alleles showing the most associated TCRs and HLA-C alleles the fewest. In a later analysis, HLA-associated TCR beta chains showed more clonal expansion and lower generation probabilities than non-associated chains that were equally common. A cluster of highly shared sequence variants was judged likely to represent a technical artifact of the sequencing pipeline.

The cohort comprised around 700 healthy bone marrow donors. At the time of sampling, all cohort members were nominally healthy, though unrecorded immune exposures were likely present. The donor tested CMV seropositive and was one of the 289 seropositive cohort members. A peripheral blood sample was collected from each donor, and TCR beta sequencing was performed on peripheral blood mononuclear cells. The Qiagen DNeasy Blood Extraction Kit was used to extract genomic DNA from the blood cell samples. Library creation used the immunoSEQ multiplex PCR assay. For the multiplex PCR, a mixture combining 60 forward primers for TCR Vbeta segments and 13 reverse primers for TCR Jbeta segments was used. The CDR3 region of rearranged TCR beta genes was amplified from genomic DNA with a multiplex PCR assay. On the Illumina HiSeq System, the amplified TCR beta libraries were sequenced as 87-base-pair reads. The original pipeline was this. A later analysis tallied around 82 million unique TCR beta chains across the approximately 670 repertoires, and 10 million to 11 million of those chains were shared by two or more donors. To remove PCR and sequencing errors, raw reads were error-corrected and collapsed into unique sequences using a nearest-neighbor algorithm that merged closely related sequences. To assign V, D and J gene segments, CDR3 sequences were aligned to IMGT reference sequences. For a sequence to be retained, a match of at least six nucleotides to both a V gene segment and a J gene segment was required. A rearrangement was called productive if the CDR3 had no stop codons and remained in frame with V and J, and every other rearrangement was called non-productive. CDR3 was defined according to IMGT convention as the region running from the second conserved V-encoded cysteine to the conserved J-encoded phenylalanine. Sequences without an unambiguous match to a single V gene segment were excluded from the earlier analysis of several hundred of the donors. In an earlier analysis of several hundred of the donors, V segments were called functional above 56.7% productive rearrangements and were called segregating when the between-donor standard deviation exceeded 5%. A statistical classification framework was built for diagnosing cytomegalovirus status from the catalog of TCR beta chain sequences. In a later analysis, V and J genes were assigned by comparing TCR nucleotide sequences against IMGT/GENE-DB human TR gene sequences. The TCRdist pipeline was used in a later analysis to assign CDR3 sequences and most-parsimonious VDJ recombination scenarios. In a later analysis, each TCR beta chain was defined by its CDR3 amino acid sequence together with its V-gene family, and reads lacking a unique V-gene family were excluded. In a later analysis, 450 to 600 highly shared, low-generation-probability nucleotide sequences were removed to address suspected cross-contamination and a sequencing artifact. A later analysis calculated a clonal expansion index for each public chain from normalized within-repertoire ranks of inferred template counts. A later analysis computed generation probabilities with a VDJ recombination model fitted to out-of-frame rearrangements, and checked the results against IGoR. In a later analysis, hypergeometric tests were used to score TCR-TCR, TCR-HLA and TCR-CMV co-occurrence, with a repertoire-size bias correction applied to TCR pairs. A later analysis estimated false discovery rates by permuting HLA or CMV assignments 20 times. In a later analysis, co-occurring TCRs were grouped using DBSCAN, with TCRdist sequence similarity added in when clustering inside HLA-allele-positive subsets. Co-occurrence clustering excluded repertoires with fewer than 30,000 or more than 120,000 public chains, plus five with anomalous nucleotide sharing. Held by TCRdb, this immuneACCESS table contains in-frame sequences only and omits some clones. Under half of the omission traces to an unresolved V gene where checked; the cause of the rest is unknown. For V, J and clone size, that table is used; D and trimming come from the DNA. In this sample the table shows 100,000 or so clones, more than 65% of which occur a single time. The ten largest clones capture 7% to 10% of the sample.

With respect to this clone: Its antigen is currently not known. No clone much larger than this one lies a single base away; base qualities are absent.

The TCR sequence derives from a middle-aged man in good health and CMV-seropositive. Sequencing input: PBMCs. The receptor chain draws on TRBV9 and TRBJ2-7; the D gene remains uncertain. Here the CDR3 is given as CASSVRVDHEQYF. The nucleotide sequence is TGTGCCAGCAGCGTCCGGGTGGATCACGAGCAGTACTTC.